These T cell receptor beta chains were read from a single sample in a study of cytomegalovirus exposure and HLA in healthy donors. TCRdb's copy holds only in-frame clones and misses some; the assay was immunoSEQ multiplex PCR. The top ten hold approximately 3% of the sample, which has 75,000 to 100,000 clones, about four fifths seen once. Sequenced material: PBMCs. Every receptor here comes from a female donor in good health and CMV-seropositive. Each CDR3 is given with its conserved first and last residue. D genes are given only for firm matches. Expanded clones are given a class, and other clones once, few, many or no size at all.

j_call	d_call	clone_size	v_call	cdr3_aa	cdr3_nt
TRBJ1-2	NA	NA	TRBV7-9	CASSLRLGPSKGYGYTF	TGTGCCAGCAGCTTAAGGTTGGGGCCGTCGAAGGGGTATGGCTACACCTTC
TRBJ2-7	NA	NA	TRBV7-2	CASSASRSEQYF	TGTGCCAGCAGCGCCTCTCGGTCCGAGCAGTACTTC
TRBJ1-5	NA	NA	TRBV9	CASSVGGGNQPQHF	TGTGCCAGCAGCGTAGGCGGGGGGAATCAGCCCCAGCATTTT
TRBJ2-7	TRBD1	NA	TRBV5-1	CASSSGDSSYEQYF	TGCGCCAGCAGCTCCGGGGACAGCTCCTACGAGCAGTACTTC
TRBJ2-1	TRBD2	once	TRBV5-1	CASSGRTSGSGNEQFF	TGCGCCAGCAGCGGGAGGACTAGCGGGAGTGGAAATGAGCAGTTCTTC
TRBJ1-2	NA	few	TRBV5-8	CASSYTGTFGGYTF	TGTGCCAGCAGCTATACCGGGACATTTGGTGGCTACACCTTC
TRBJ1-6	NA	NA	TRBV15	CATSRGGGRGRAAPLHF	TGTGCCACCAGCAGAGGTGGGGGGCGGGGGCGCGCGGCACCCCTCCACTTT
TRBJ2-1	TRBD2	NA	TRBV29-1	CSVQAAGRTSGHNEQFF	TGCAGCGTTCAAGCGGCCGGGAGGACCTCGGGGCACAATGAGCAGTTCTTC
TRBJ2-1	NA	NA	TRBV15	CATSARGIIYNEQFF	TGTGCCACCAGCGCCAGGGGAATTATCTACAATGAGCAGTTCTTC
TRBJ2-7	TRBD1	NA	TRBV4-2	CASSQDGQGTYEQYF	TGTGCCAGCAGCCAAGACGGACAGGGCACCTACGAGCAGTACTTC
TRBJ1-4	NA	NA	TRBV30	CATRQKDNEKLFF	TGTGCCACAAGACAGAAGGATAATGAAAAACTGTTTTTT
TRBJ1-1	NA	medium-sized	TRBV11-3	CASSQDGRGGSDEAFF	TGTGCCAGCAGCCAAGATGGGCGGGGGGGCTCGGATGAAGCTTTCTTT
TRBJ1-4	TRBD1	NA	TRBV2	CASSGTGGRVNEKLFF	TGTGCCAGCAGCGGGACAGGGGGAAGGGTAAATGAAAAACTGTTTTTT
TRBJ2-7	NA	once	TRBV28	CASNLAYGDTSYEQYF	TGTGCCAGCAACCTAGCCTACGGGGACACCTCCTACGAGCAGTACTTC
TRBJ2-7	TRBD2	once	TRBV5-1	CASSLATSGSSQPLYEQYF	TGCGCCAGCAGCTTGGCTACTAGCGGGAGTAGCCAGCCCCTCTACGAGCAGTACTTC
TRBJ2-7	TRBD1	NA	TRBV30	CAWSEDRGYEQYF	TGTGCCTGGAGCGAGGACAGGGGCTACGAGCAGTACTTC
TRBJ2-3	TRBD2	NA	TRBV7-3	CASSSGLAGPDTQYF	TGTGCCAGCAGCTCCGGACTAGCGGGTCCAGATACGCAGTATTTT
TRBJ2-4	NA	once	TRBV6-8	CARSRRENIQYF	TGTGCCAGATCAAGGAGGGAAAACATTCAGTACTTC
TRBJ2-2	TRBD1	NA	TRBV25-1	CASSPRDRRTGELFF	TGTGCCAGCAGTCCACGGGACAGACGCACCGGGGAGCTGTTTTTT
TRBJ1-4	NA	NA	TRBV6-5	CASSLRGGTREKLFF	TGTGCCAGCAGCCTCCGGGGGGGCACCCGTGAAAAACTGTTTTTT
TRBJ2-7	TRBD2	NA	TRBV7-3	CASSSGTSGNPSF	TGTGCCAGCAGCTCCGGGACTAGCGGTAACCCCTCCTTC
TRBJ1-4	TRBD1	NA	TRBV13	CATSRRGRANEKLFF	TGTGCCACCTCCAGAAGGGGGCGGGCTAATGAAAAACTGTTTTTT
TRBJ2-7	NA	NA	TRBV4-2	CASSQDGADRAYEQYF	TGTGCCAGCAGCCAAGATGGGGCTGATCGAGCCTACGAGCAGTACTTC
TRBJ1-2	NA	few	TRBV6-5	CASSYDRGYGYTF	TGTGCCAGCAGTTACGATCGCGGCTATGGCTACACCTTC
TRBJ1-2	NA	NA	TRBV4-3	CASSQEVGDGYTF	TGCGCCAGCAGCCAAGAGGTAGGGGATGGCTACACCTTC
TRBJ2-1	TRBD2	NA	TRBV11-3	CASSPPGAGGGEEQFF	TGTGCCAGCAGCCCGCCCGGAGCGGGAGGCGGGGAAGAGCAGTTCTTC
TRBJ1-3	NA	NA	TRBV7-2	CASSFPNSGNTIYF	TGTGCCAGCAGCTTTCCCAATTCTGGAAACACCATATATTTT
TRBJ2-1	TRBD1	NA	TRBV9	CASSLTPGQGNNEQFF	TGTGCCAGCAGCTTAACACCGGGACAGGGGAACAATGAGCAGTTCTTC
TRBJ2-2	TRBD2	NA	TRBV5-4	CASSPVSGGDTGELFF	TGTGCCAGCAGCCCCGTTAGCGGGGGGGACACCGGGGAGCTGTTTTTT
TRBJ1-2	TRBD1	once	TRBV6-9	CARDREDGYTF	TGTGCCAGGGACAGGGAAGATGGCTACACCTTC
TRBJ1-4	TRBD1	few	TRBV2	CASSDQGADEKLFF	TGTGCCAGCAGTGACCAGGGGGCGGACGAAAAACTGTTTTTT
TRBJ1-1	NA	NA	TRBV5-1	CASSLAGVGTEAFF	TGCGCCAGCAGCTTGGCAGGGGTGGGCACTGAAGCTTTCTTT
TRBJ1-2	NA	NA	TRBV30	CAWSIQVGGYTF	TGTGCCTGGAGCATACAGGTCGGTGGCTACACCTTC
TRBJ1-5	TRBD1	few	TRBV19	CASRKDRDQPQHF	TGTGCCAGTAGGAAAGACAGGGATCAGCCCCAGCATTTT
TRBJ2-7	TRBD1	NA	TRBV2	CASSAGTPGQSYEQYF	TGTGCCAGCAGTGCGGGTACCCCGGGACAGAGCTACGAGCAGTACTTC
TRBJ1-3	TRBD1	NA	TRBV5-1	CASSLQGAVGNTIYF	TGCGCCAGCAGCTTGCAGGGGGCAGTTGGAAACACCATATATTTT
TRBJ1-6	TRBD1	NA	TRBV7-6	CASSSTGDGSPLHF	TGTGCCAGCAGCTCGACAGGGGATGGTTCACCCCTCCACTTT
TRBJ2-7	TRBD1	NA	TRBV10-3	CAISEGTDEQYF	TGTGCCATCAGTGAGGGGACAGACGAGCAGTACTTC
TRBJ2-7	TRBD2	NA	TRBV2	CASSGTSYEQYF	TGTGCCAGCAGTGGGACTAGCTACGAGCAGTACTTC
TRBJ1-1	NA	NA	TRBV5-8	CASSLVGPTGGMNTEAFF	TGTGCCAGCAGCTTGGTTGGTCCCACAGGAGGGATGAACACTGAAGCTTTCTTT
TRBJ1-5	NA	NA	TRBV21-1	CASSKRDRGDMSNQPQHF	TGTGCCAGCAGCAAACGGGACAGGGGGGATATGAGCAATCAGCCCCAGCATTTT
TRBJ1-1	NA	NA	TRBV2	CASLAERKNTEAFF	TGTGCCAGCCTTGCGGAACGCAAGAACACTGAAGCTTTCTTT
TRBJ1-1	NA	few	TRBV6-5	CASSYAGRGTEAFF	TGTGCCAGCAGTTACGCAGGGCGGGGGACTGAAGCTTTCTTT
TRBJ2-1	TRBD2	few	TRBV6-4	CASSALGGGSYNEQFF	TGTGCCAGCAGTGCCCTCGGGGGGGGCTCCTACAATGAGCAGTTCTTC
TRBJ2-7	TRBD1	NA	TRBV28	CASSLSGTGSYEQYF	TGTGCCAGCAGTTTATCCGGGACAGGGTCCTACGAGCAGTACTTC
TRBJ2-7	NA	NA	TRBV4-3	CASSQDRIAYEQYF	TGCGCCAGCAGCCAAGATAGAATCGCCTACGAGCAGTACTTC
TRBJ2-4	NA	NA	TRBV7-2	CASSLGTYQNIQYF	TGTGCCAGCAGCTTGGGGACATACCAAAACATTCAGTACTTC
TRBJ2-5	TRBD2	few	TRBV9	CASSPGTSGGGRKTQYF	TGTGCCAGCAGTCCGGGGACTAGCGGGGGGGGAAGGAAGACCCAGTACTTC
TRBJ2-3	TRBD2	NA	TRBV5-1	CASSLVGGSPDTQYF	TGCGCCAGCAGCTTGGTCGGCGGGAGCCCAGATACGCAGTATTTT
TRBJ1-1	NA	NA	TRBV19	CASSRTDRNTEAFF	TGTGCCAGCTCTCGGACAGACCGGAACACTGAAGCTTTCTTT
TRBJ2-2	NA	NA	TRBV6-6	CASSYSLRGELFF	TGTGCCAGCAGTTACTCCCTTCGGGGGGAGCTGTTTTTT
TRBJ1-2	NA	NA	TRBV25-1	CASRGAGAAYTF	TGTGCCAGCAGGGGGGCAGGGGCGGCCTACACCTTC
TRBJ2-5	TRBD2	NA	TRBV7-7	CASSLAGGETQYF	TGTGCTAGCAGCTTAGCGGGGGGAGAGACCCAGTACTTC
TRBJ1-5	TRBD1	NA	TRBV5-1	CASKTGVGSNQPQHF	TGCGCCAGTAAGACAGGGGTGGGTAGCAATCAGCCCCAGCATTTT